Shown below are 14 T cell receptor beta chains from a single sample sequenced in a study of shared clonotypes between healthy human individuals (dated by TCRdb to 2018 to 2021). Library preparation employed the immunoSEQ multiplex PCR assay. TCRdb re-hosts the immuneACCESS table, in-frame sequences only. Its copies lack some clones; in the studies checked, an unresolved V gene accounts for under half of them, and the cause for the rest is not known. For this sample the table gives about 680,000 clones, of which 92% were detected only once. Approximately 24% of the sample comes from the top ten. CD8 naive samples were obtained by positive selection for CCR7 among CD45RO-negative cells, yielding a CD45RA+CCR7+ population from which TemRA cells were excluded. Sequenced: naive CD8+ T cells sorted from blood. The intended sense of this specimen's cell subset or site label: CD45RA+CCR7+. The receptors here all came from a man aged 25-45 years in good health.

V is TRBV9 and J is TRBJ2-2, with 12 bases aligning to TRBD2. V lost 0 bases and J lost 3; bases outside the gene matches: 9. This CDR3 is built from 19 residues. The V gene's germline CDR1 is SGDLS and CDR2 YYNGEE. For the CDR3, the DNA is TGTGCCAGCAGCGTAGTCTCGACTAGCGGGAGCCCACACACCGGGGAGCTGTTTTTT. This encodes CASSVVSTSGSPHTGELFF.

This chain connects TRBV7-2 to TRBJ2-7; 7 bases are a match to TRBD2. V trimming: 5 bases; J trimming: 0 bases; junction bases outside the gene matches: 7. The CDR3 has 15 amino acids. Germline V gene data show CDR1 as SGHTA and CDR2 as FQGNSA. CDR3 amino acids: CASSIGTTSSYEQYF. CDR3 DNA: TGTGCCAGCAGCATCGGGACTACAAGCTCCTACGAGCAGTACTTC.

The chain carries TRBV27 and TRBJ1-4, with D possibly being TRBD1 (5 bases). Germline CDR1 reads MNHEY; CDR2 reads SMNVEV (reference sequence). V lost 1 base to trimming and J lost 8 bases, with 17 bases between them. The CDR3 is made up of 16 amino acids. CDR3 coding DNA: TGTGCCAGCAGTTTATGGGGTACAGGAAGTGAGGAAAAACTGTTTTTT. Protein sequence: CASSLWGTGSEEKLFF.

This rearrangement joins TRBV28 to TRBJ2-7; 10 nucleotides align to TRBD1. The CDR3 loop spans 14 amino acids. In germline, CDR1 is MDHEN, CDR2 SYDVKM. V was pared by 7 bases and J by 6 bases, with 9 bases of the junction left unmatched. CDR3 bases: TGTGCCAGCAAGTTGCCGGGACAGGGGTTCGAGCAGTACTTC. This encodes CASKLPGQGFEQYF.

The V call is TRBV29-1, the J call TRBJ2-7; 9 bases align to TRBD2. V shed 7 bases and J 2 bases; nucleotides not matched to a gene: 6. The CDR3 consists of 13 residues. Per germline, CDR1 SQVTM and CDR2 ANQGSEA. In DNA form, the CDR3 reads TGCAGCGGTGGATCTAGCGGGGCCTACGAGCAGTACTTC. Translating gives CSGGSSGAYEQYF.

CDR3 in DNA: TGTGCCAGCAGTGAATCGGTTTCACCCCTCCACTTT. Protein sequence: CASSESVSPLHF. The chain uses TRBV6-4 and TRBJ1-6, with unresolved D. Trimming removed 3 bases from V and 9 bases from J, with 6 bases in between. The CDR3 covers 12 residues. From germline, CDR1 is MRHNA and CDR2 SNTAGT.

This chain links TRBV19 with TRBJ1-1, with D unclear. Deletions cut 9 bases from V and 5 bases from J, with 16 bases between. This CDR3 has 13 amino acids. The germline gives CDR1 LNHDA, CDR2 SQIVND (reference sequence). The CDR3 nucleotides are TGTGCCAGCGACACAGAGGGAGGGACTGAAGCTTTCTTT. It encodes CASDTEGGTEAFF.

This chain links TRBV7-9 with TRBJ2-1; weak D call: TRBD1 (6 bases). The CDR3 spans 17 residues. The germline CDR1 and CDR2 sequences are SEHNR and FQNEAQ (reference sequence). Trimming pared 0 bases from V and 0 bases from J, leaving 12 bases between. CDR3 DNA: TGTGCCAGCAGCTTAGCGGGACAAATTGGCTCCTACAATGAGCAGTTCTTC. It encodes CASSLAGQIGSYNEQFF.

This clone appeared a few times. This chain joins TRBV27 and TRBJ1-2; weak D call: TRBD1 (5 bases). This CDR3 is 13 amino acids long. The V and J ends lost 5 bases and 4 bases respectively, with 11 bases between them. CDR1 is MNHEY and CDR2 is SMNVEV in the germline V gene (reference sequence). The CDR3 sequence: CASSTGTGYGYTF. CDR3 in DNA: TGTGCCAGCAGTACTGGGACGGGCTATGGCTACACCTTC.

The chain couples TRBV6-1 to TRBJ2-1; 7 bases are shared with TRBD1. The germline V gene encodes CDR1 MNHNS and CDR2 SASEGT. V shed 6 bases and J 7 bases; nucleotides not matched to a gene: 9. The CDR3 runs to 14 residues. The CDR3, as DNA: TGTGCCAGCAGGGACCGGGACAGTCTTAATGAGCAGTTCTTC. This gives the protein CASRDRDSLNEQFF.

The rearrangement links TRBV9 to TRBJ2-1; D unresolved. V lost 3 bases and J 8 bases, leaving 12 bases between the germline ends. The germline gives CDR1 SGDLS, CDR2 YYNGEE. The CDR3 covers 13 residues. The CDR3 region has the DNA TGTGCCAGCAGCGGCACTACTTCGGATGAGCAGTTCTTC. Translated: CASSGTTSDEQFF.

The V gene is TRBV27, the J gene TRBJ2-3; TRBD2 aligns across 10 bases. Germline values: CDR1 MNHEY, CDR2 SMNVEV (reference sequence). The CDR3 contains 16 residues. J gave up 5 bases and V 5 bases, and 10 bases lay outside the gene matches. CDR3 bases: TGTGCCAGCAGTATACTGAGCGGGAGGGTGGTAGATACGCAGTATTTT. Protein sequence: CASSILSGRVVDTQYF.

This clone has a handful of counts. The chain uses TRBV9 and TRBJ2-2; D unclear. The germline V and J ends were trimmed by 4 bases and 0 bases, with 10 bases remaining between them. Germline lookup yields CDR1 SGDLS and CDR2 YYNGEE. The CDR3 consists of 15 residues. CDR3 loop: CASSPGQPNTGELFF. The CDR3 region has the DNA TGTGCCAGCAGCCCTGGGCAGCCGAACACCGGGGAGCTGTTTTTT.

The rearrangement links TRBV6-6 to TRBJ2-2; TRBD2 is a possible D gene (6 bases). V gave up 3 bases and J gave up 9 bases, with 11 bases separating them. CDR1 is MNHNY, CDR2 SVGAGI, per germline (reference sequence). The CDR3 spans 13 residues. For the CDR3, the DNA is TGTGCCAGCAGTTATACGGAGGGCAGGGAGCTGTTTTTT. Its translation: CASSYTEGRELFF.